Listed below are T cell receptor beta chains from one sample, sequenced in a study of blood T cell repertoires in COVID-19. Here immunoSEQ multiplex PCR was the method, and the copy in TCRdb shows in-frame clones only, minus some. The table has about 200,000 clones, 85% to 95% seen once. Sequenced input: peripheral blood. The receptors were sampled from a man aged 25-45 years with COVID-19, enrolled during active disease. Both conserved end residues are part of each CDR3. Each record gives: D gene, J gene, clone size, V gene, CDR3 DNA, CDR3 protein. A D gene is named only where the DNA matches it firmly. Rows give clone size only sometimes, using once, few, many, or a class for an expanded clone.

NA	TRBJ1-1	NA	TRBV19	TGTGCCAGTAGTATAAGGTCCCAGGGTGGAACCGCTGAAGCTTTCTTT	CASSIRSQGGTAEAFF
TRBD1	TRBJ2-2	NA	TRBV6-5	TGTGCCAGCAGTTACGGGGACAGGGGGTGGGCCGGGGAGCTGTTTTTT	CASSYGDRGWAGELFF
NA	TRBJ2-6	many	TRBV4-2	TGTGCCAGCAGCCAGACCGATTCGGGGGGGGCCAACGTCCTGACTTTC	CASSQTDSGGANVLTF
NA	TRBJ1-4	NA	TRBV12-3/TRBV12-4	TGTGCCAGCAGTCCGCGGCTTGTTGCACTGTTTTTT	CASSPRLVALFF
NA	TRBJ1-1	NA	TRBV7-6	TGTGCCAGCACCACCTTGGCAGGGATTGCCACTGAAGCTTTCTTT	CASTTLAGIATEAFF
TRBD2	TRBJ2-2	NA	TRBV7-2	TGTGCCAGCAGCTTAGTTGGGACTAGCGGCGGGGAGCTGTTTTTT	CASSLVGTSGGELFF
TRBD2	TRBJ2-5	NA	TRBV7-9	TGTGCCAGCAGCTTATTGGGGGGGGTTGGAGAGACCCAGTACTTC	CASSLLGGVGETQYF
NA	TRBJ2-7	NA	TRBV6-5	TGTGCCAGCAGTTACCGGGAACACTACGAGCAGTACTTC	CASSYREHYEQYF
NA	TRBJ1-4	NA	TRBV3-1/TRBV3-2	TGTGCCAGCAGCCAAGATCCACAGCCTAATGAAAAACTGTTTTTT	CASSQDPQPNEKLFF
NA	TRBJ1-5	NA	TRBV9	TGTGCCAGCAGCGTCCGGAATCAGCCCCAGCATTTT	CASSVRNQPQHF
TRBD1	TRBJ1-1	NA	TRBV6-5	TGTGCCAGCAGATCTTCCGACCGGGACAGGGCTCTATTCTTT	CASRSSDRDRALFF